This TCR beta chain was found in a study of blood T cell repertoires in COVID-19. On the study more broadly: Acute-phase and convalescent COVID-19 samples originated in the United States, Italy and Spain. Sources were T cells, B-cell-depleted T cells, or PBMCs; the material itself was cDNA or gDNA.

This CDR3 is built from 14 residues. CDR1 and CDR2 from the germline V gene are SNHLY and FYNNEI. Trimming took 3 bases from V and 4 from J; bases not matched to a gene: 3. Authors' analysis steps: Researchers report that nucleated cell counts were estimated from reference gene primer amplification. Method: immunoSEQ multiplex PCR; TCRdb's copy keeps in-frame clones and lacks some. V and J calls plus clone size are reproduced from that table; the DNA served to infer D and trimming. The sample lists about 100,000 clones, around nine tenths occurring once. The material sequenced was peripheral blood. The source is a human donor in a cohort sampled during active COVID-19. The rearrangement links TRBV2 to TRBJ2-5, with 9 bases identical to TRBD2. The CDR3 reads CASSDGGRGETQYF. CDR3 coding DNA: TGTGCCAGCAGTGACGGCGGGAGGGGAGAGACCCAGTACTTC.